This TCR beta chain was found in a study of T cells in Graves' hyperthyroidism and ophthalmopathy. Amplification of TCR beta CDR3 regions used RNA as the template. First-round RT-PCR targeting the TCR CDR3 was performed with the HTBI primer set. Via MiXCR, TCRdb re-called the multiplex PCR reads, giving one row per CDR3 protein. The repertoire has about 370,000 distinct CDR3 sequences, roughly 15% of them found once; the top ten carry roughly 20%. Germline lookup yields CDR1 SQVTM and CDR2 ANQGSEA. V was clipped by 8 bases and J by 0 bases, with 14 bases between them. The CDR3 extends over 14 amino acids. Reasons for excluding patients were uncontrolled infection, other autoimmune disease, pregnancy or lactation.

The source material was blood. This sequence was found in a woman in her fifties or sixties with Graves' ophthalmopathy. J is TRBJ2-1 and V is TRBV29-1, with D possibly being TRBD2 (7 bases). CDR3 region: CSSRGGSSYNEQFF. The CDR3 DNA follows: TGCAGCTCCAGGGGCGGGAGCTCCTACAATGAGCAGTTCTTC.